A selection of T cell receptor beta chains follows, all from one sample in a study of control samples from healthy donors and cancer patients. Repertoires were generated with immunoSEQ multiplex PCR, while TCRdb's copy carries only in-frame clones and drops some. The table lists more than 35,000 clones, less than 95% of them singletons. Sequenced input: blood. These receptor sequences come from a man in his 60s in good health. Both conserved end residues are part of each CDR3.

j_call v_call cdr3_aa
TRBJ2-3 TRBV7-9 CASSFLAGGPGDTQYF
TRBJ2-3 TRBV19 CASSIERRTDTQYF
TRBJ1-5 TRBV19 CASTTIDRSSNQPQHF
TRBJ2-7 TRBV15 CATSGQTGMMSYEQYF
TRBJ2-3 TRBV28 CASRDTDTQYF
TRBJ1-5 TRBV15 CATSRDQLRGNQPQHF
TRBJ2-7 TRBV29-1 CSVGGGREGLHEQYF
TRBJ2-2 TRBV7-7 CASSLAGSGELFF
TRBJ2-7 TRBV6-5 CASTTQGYEQYF
TRBJ2-7 TRBV27 CASTAVAGRDEQYF
TRBJ2-7 TRBV2 CASTDGTGTYEQYF
TRBJ1-3 TRBV11-2 CASSAQGNTIYF
TRBJ1-2 TRBV19 CASSSVGGDYGYTF
TRBJ1-6 TRBV9 CASSVGGSPLHF
TRBJ1-6 TRBV4-1 CASSQERDRGHNSPLHF
TRBJ1-5 TRBV24-1 CATSDLQVNQPQHF
TRBJ2-2 TRBV2 CASSEEYMSTGELFF
TRBJ2-4 TRBV10-3 CAISLDSKNIQYF
TRBJ2-3 TRBV15 CATRGLAGDTQYF
TRBJ1-5 TRBV10-3 CATLDNRGPNQPQHF
TRBJ1-1 TRBV28 CATRDSSPMNTEAFF
TRBJ2-7 TRBV11-2 CASSLVGQNEQYF
TRBJ1-6 TRBV3-1/TRBV3-2 CASSQEGTDSPLHF
TRBJ1-2 TRBV19 CATLTAFYGYTF
TRBJ2-7 TRBV2 CASSRGWTYEQYF
TRBJ2-5 TRBV11-2 CASSLAGLSETQYF
TRBJ2-7 TRBV19 CASSNWGQPSYEQYF
TRBJ2-5 TRBV7-2 CASSLGQTKETQYF
TRBJ2-5 TRBV3-1/TRBV3-2 CASSLGLAGGETQYF
TRBJ1-5 TRBV28 CASSPSYRGTEHF
TRBJ1-5 TRBV28 CASSRRGSGNQPQHF
TRBJ2-2 TRBV14 CASSQRLLAGGPGTGELFF
TRBJ2-3 TRBV3-1/TRBV3-2 CASSLGQDTQYF
TRBJ2-3 TRBV15 CATSGEFLAGKHTDTQYF
TRBJ2-3 TRBV7-8 CASSSRSSLGEGGTDTQYF
TRBJ1-5 TRBV19 CASSILDQPQHF
TRBJ2-3 TRBV5-1 CASSWMGGLTDTQYF